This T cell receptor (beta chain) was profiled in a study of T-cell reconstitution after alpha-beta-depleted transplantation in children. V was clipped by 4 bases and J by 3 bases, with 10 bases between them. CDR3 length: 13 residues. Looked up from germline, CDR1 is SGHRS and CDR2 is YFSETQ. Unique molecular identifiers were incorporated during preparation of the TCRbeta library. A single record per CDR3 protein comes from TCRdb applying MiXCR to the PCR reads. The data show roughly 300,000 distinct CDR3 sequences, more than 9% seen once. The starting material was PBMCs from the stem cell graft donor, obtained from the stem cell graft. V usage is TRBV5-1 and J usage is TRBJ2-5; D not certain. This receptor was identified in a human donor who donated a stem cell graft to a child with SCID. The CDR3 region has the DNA TGCGCCAGCAGCACGGTGACCGAAGAGACCCAGTACTTC. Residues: CASSTVTEETQYF.